This entry describes one TCR beta chain. Original data processing: Cell counts per sample came from amplifying reference gene primers. Clones were sequenced by immunoSEQ multiplex PCR, and TCRdb holds only the in-frame ones, with some missing. From that table come the V and J calls and clone size; the DNA was used to work out D and trimming. The sample yields about 400,000 clones, roughly 87% seen once. Two negative PCRs, clearance, or symptom resolution had been documented for recovered Cohort 3 donors. This sample stems from a study of blood T cell repertoires in COVID-19. Germline-derived CDR1 and CDR2 are LGHDT and YNNKEL (reference sequence). The germline V and J ends were trimmed by 4 bases and 4 bases, with 14 bases remaining between them. The CDR3 spans 15 residues.

The receptor's source is a woman aged 25 to 39 who had recovered from COVID-19. Sequenced sample: PBMCs or T cells enriched from blood (not recorded which). V is TRBV3-1 (or the pseudogene TRBV3-2) and J is TRBJ2-1; maybe TRBD1 (6 bases). This CDR3 is CASSPPGQLYNEQFF. In nucleotides, the CDR3 is TGTGCCAGCAGCCCCCCGGGACAACTATACAATGAGCAGTTCTTC.